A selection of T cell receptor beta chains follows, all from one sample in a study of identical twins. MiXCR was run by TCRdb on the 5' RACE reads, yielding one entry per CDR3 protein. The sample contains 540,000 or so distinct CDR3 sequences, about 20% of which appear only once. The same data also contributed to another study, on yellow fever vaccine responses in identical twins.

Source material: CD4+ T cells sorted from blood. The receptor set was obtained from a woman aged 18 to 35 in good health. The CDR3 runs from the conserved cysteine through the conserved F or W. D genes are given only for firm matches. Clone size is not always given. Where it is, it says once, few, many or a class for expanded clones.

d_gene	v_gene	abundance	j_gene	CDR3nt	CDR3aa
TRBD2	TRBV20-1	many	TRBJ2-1	TGCAGTGCTCCCAGCGGGGGCTCCTACAATGAGCAGTTCTTC	CSAPSGGSYNEQFF
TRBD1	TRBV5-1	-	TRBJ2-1	TGCGCCAGCAGCTCTGGACAGGGGGTGAATGAGCAGTTCTTC	CASSSGQGVNEQFF
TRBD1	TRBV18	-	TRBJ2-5	TGTGCCAGCTCGACGGGGACAGGGTTACGAGAGACCCAGTACTTC	CASSTGTGLRETQYF
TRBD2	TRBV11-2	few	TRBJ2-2	TGTGCCAGCAGCTTAAAGGGAGGCGGGAGAACCGGGGAGCTGTTTTTT	CASSLKGGGRTGELFF
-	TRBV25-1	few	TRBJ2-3	TGTGCCAGCAGTGATATTAGGGCCCCGAGAGGGACAGATACGCAGTATTTT	CASSDIRAPRGTDTQYF
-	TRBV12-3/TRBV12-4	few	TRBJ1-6	TGTGCCAGCAGTCCCGGTGAGTGGGGACCTTATAATTCACCCCTCCACTTT	CASSPGEWGPYNSPLHF
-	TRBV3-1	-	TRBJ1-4	TGTGCCAGCAGCCCTGTTCCTCATGAAAAACTGTTTTTT	CASSPVPHEKLFF
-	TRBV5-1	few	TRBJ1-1	TGCGCCAGCAGCTTGCCACAACCGAGCACTGAAGCTTTCTTT	CASSLPQPSTEAFF
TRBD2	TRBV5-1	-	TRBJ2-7	TGCGCCAGCAGCTTCGGGCTAGCGGGAGGGTACGAGCAGTACTTC	CASSFGLAGGYEQYF
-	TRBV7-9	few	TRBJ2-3	TGTGCCAGCAGCTTAGGTTACTACAGCACAGATACGCAGTATTTT	CASSLGYYSTDTQYF
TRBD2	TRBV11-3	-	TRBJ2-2	TGTGCCAGCAGCCCTGCCTGGGGGGGAAAGAACACCGGGGAGCTGTTTTTT	CASSPAWGGKNTGELFF
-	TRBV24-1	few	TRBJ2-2	TGTGCCACCAGTTCACCTCCGGGCACCGGGGAGCTGTTTTTT	CATSSPPGTGELFF
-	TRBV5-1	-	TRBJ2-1	TGCGCCAGCAGCTTGGAAACCTACTCAAATGAGCAGTTCTTC	CASSLETYSNEQFF
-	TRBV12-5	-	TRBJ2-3	TGTGCTAGTGGTTTGGGCCCTTTTACGCAGTATTTT	CASGLGPFTQYF
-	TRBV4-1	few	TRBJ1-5	TGCGCCAGCAGCCAAGAGGAGGTTAGCAATCAGCCCCAGCATTTT	CASSQEEVSNQPQHF
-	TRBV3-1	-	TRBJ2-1	TGTGCCAGCAGCTTTAGGGTCGATGAGCAGTTCTTC	CASSFRVDEQFF
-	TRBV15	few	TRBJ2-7	TGTGCCACCAGCAGACCTTTTGCTAGTCGGTACGAGCAGTACTTC	CATSRPFASRYEQYF
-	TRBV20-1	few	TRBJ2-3	TGCAGTGCAGGGTTTGAGAGGGCAGATACGCAGTATTTT	CSAGFERADTQYF
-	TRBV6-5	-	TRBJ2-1	TGTGCCAGCAGTTTTAGTCATAATGAGCAGTTCTTC	CASSFSHNEQFF
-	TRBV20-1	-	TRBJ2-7	TGCAGTGCTCGCCCGGGTAGAGAGCCCTACGAGCAGTACTTC	CSARPGREPYEQYF
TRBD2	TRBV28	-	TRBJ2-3	TGTGCCAGCAGTAGGGGCGCTAGCGGGACAGATACGCAGTATTTT	CASSRGASGTDTQYF
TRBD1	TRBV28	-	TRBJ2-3	TGTGCCAGCAGTTTATTTCCGGGACAGGGAACAGATACGCAGTATTTT	CASSLFPGQGTDTQYF
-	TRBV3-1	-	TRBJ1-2	TGTGCCAGCAGCCAAGGGGGGGGAGCCCTACGGGGCTACACCTTC	CASSQGGGALRGYTF
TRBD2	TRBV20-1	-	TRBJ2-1	TGCAGTGCTGGAGAGGGACTAGCCAATGAGCAGTTCTTC	CSAGEGLANEQFF
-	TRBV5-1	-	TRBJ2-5	TGCGCCAGCAGCCCGCGAGCTGTCGAAGGGGACCAGTACTTC	CASSPRAVEGDQYF
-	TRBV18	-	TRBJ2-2	TGTGCCACTTCGACCAGCTCAGGAACAGCGACCGGGGAGCTGTTTTTT	CATSTSSGTATGELFF
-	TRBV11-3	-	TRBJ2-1	TGTGCCAGCAGCTTAGGGGACACCCCCCCTTTGTTCTTC	CASSLGDTPPLFF
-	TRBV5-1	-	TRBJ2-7	TGCGCCAGCAGCCCGGTGACCAGCTCCTACGAGCAGTACTTC	CASSPVTSSYEQYF
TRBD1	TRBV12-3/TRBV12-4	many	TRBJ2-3	TGTGCCAGCAGTCCGGGACAGGGCACAGATACGCAGTATTTT	CASSPGQGTDTQYF
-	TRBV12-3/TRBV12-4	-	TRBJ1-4	TGTGCCAGCAGTTTAGCAATCGGGAGCACTAATGAAAAACTGTTTTTT	CASSLAIGSTNEKLFF
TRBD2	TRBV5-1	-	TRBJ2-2	TGCGCCAGCAGCTTGAAAGGATCTGGACTAGCGGGACCGAACACCGGGGAGCTGTTTTTT	CASSLKGSGLAGPNTGELFF
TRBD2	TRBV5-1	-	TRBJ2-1	TGCGCCAGCAGCTACCCCGGGACTAGCGGGAGTAGCAATGAGCAGTTCTTC	CASSYPGTSGSSNEQFF
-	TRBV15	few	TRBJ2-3	TGTGCCACCAGCACGGACAGACTTACGCAGTATTTT	CATSTDRLTQYF
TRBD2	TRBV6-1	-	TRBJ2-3	TGTGCCAGCAGAGCCATAGCGGGAGGGGCGGATACGCAGTATTTT	CASRAIAGGADTQYF
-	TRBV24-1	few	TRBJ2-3	TGTGCCACCAGTGAGGACAGTTTTTCAGATACGCAGTATTTT	CATSEDSFSDTQYF
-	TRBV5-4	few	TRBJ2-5	TGTGCCAGCAGCTCGTCGGACCAAGAGACCCAGTACTTC	CASSSSDQETQYF
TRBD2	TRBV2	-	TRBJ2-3	TGTGCCAGCAATCCGGGACTAGCAAACACAGATACGCAGTATTTT	CASNPGLANTDTQYF
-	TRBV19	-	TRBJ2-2	TGTGCCAGTAGTCCCGATCACGGGGTCGCCGGGGAGCTGTTTTTT	CASSPDHGVAGELFF
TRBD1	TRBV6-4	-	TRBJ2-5	TGTGCCAGCACCATAGCCGATCCGGACAGGGATTTCCAAGAGACCCAGTACTTC	CASTIADPDRDFQETQYF
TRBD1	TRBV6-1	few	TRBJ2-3	TGTGCCAGCAGCCCCACAGGGGGCCAAATTACAGATACGCAGTATTTT	CASSPTGGQITDTQYF
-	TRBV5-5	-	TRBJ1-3	TGTGCCAGCAGCTTTAGGGACGGCCGCGTCTCTGGAAACACCATATATTTT	CASSFRDGRVSGNTIYF
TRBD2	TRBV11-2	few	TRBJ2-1	TGTGCCAGCAGCTCCAAAAACAAACTAGCGGGGGCTTCCTACAATGAGCAGTTCTTC	CASSSKNKLAGASYNEQFF
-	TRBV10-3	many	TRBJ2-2	TGTGCCATCAGTGACCACCCGAACACCGGGGAGCTGTTTTTT	CAISDHPNTGELFF